This T cell receptor (beta chain) was documented in a study of human T cells and chemical hapten exposure. About the research overall: All through the approximately 24-week study, the scalp of each patient received diphenylcyclopropenone doses weekly. Whole-study results and caveats: As the donors had alopecia, their immune response may differ from healthy people's. The number of TCRs above 1 in 1000 frequency did not change after DPC sensitization.

Per germline, CDR1 MNHNS and CDR2 SASEGT. The CDR3 is 15 residues long. J lost 4 bases, V lost 4 bases, and 3 bases had no gene match. Sample time point: patch test 1, 2 weeks after DPC sensitization. Noted treatment: therapeutic diphenylcyclopropenone sensitization with weekly scalp DPC. Participating donors were patients with alopecia, aged 18 to 70 years, considered appropriate candidates for DPC. With respect to this clonotype: Its target is unknown.

TCRdb passed the RACE reads through MiXCR, listing each CDR3 protein once. The top ten clones hold 1.5% to 2% of a sample with around 150,000 distinct CDR3 sequences, approximately 14% of them seen once. This clonotype originated in a woman between 25 and 40 years old with alopecia areata. Some clones in this sample may be carry-over from other donors' samples. The chain recombines TRBV6-1 with TRBJ1-6; 8 nucleotides align to TRBD1. Sequences were derived from whole blood, sampled in connection with sensitization to the hapten diphenylcyclopropenone (DPC). The CDR3 DNA reads as TGTGCCAGCAGTGCCCGGACAGGGTATAATTCACCCCTCCACTTT. Translated: CASSARTGYNSPLHF.